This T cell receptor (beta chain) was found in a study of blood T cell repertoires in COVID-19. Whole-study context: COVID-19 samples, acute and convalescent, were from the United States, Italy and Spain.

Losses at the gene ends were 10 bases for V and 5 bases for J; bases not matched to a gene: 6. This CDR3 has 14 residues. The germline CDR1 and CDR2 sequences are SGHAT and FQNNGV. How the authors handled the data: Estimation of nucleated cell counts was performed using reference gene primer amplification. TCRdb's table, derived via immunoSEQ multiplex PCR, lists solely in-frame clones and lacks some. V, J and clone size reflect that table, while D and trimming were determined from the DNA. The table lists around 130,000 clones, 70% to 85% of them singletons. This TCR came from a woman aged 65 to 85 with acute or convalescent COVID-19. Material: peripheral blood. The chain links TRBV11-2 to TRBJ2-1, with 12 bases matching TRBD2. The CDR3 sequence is CATGLAGTNNEQFF. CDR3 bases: TGTGCCACTGGACTAGCGGGGACAAACAATGAGCAGTTCTTC.